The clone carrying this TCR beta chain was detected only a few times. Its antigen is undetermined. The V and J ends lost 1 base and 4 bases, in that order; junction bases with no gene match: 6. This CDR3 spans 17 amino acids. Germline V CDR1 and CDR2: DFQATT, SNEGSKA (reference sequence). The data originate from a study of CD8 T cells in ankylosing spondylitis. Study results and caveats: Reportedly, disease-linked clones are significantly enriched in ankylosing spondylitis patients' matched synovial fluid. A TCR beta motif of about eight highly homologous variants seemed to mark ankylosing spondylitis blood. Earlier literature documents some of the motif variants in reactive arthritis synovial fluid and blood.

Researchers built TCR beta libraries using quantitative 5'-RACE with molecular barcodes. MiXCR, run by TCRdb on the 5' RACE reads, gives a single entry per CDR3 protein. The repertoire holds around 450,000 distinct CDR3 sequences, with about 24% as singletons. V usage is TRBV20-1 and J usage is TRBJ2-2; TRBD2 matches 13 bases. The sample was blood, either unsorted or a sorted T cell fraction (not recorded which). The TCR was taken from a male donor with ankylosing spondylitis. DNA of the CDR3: TGCAGTGCTAGAGTACTAGCGGGAGGGTCGGGCACCGGGGAGCTGTTTTTT. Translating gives CSARVLAGGSGTGELFF.